This record covers a single TCR beta chain. Clones were sequenced by immunoSEQ multiplex PCR, and TCRdb holds only the in-frame ones, with some missing. The table records 12,000 to 15,000 clones, about 90% of them present only once. This sample is drawn from a study of OX40 agonist ivuxolimab in advanced cancers. Study-wide context: Intravenous ivuxolimab was administered to patients every 2 weeks at 0.01 to 10 mg/kg. The mean age was 60 years, ranging from roughly 23 to 79, with under 90% of participants male.

CDR1 and CDR2 (germline): SQVTM, ANQGSEA. V lost 3 bases, J lost 2 bases, and 5 bases stayed unmatched. The CDR3 is 15 residues long. The gene calls are TRBV29-1 and TRBJ2-7, with 12 bases lining up with TRBD2. This TCR was sampled from an adult with an advanced solid tumor such as melanoma, head and neck, liver or kidney cancer. This sample comprised CD4+ or CD8+ T cells sorted from blood, obtained in a trial of the OX40 agonist ivuxolimab. As DNA, the CDR3 is TGCAGCGTTGAGGGATGGACTAGCGGGACCTACGAGCAGTACTTC. Its protein product is CSVEGWTSGTYEQYF.